The present TCR beta chain was sequenced within a study of human T cells and chemical hapten exposure. TCRdb re-called the RACE reads with MiXCR, one entry per CDR3 protein. Counted here are about 160,000 distinct CDR3 sequences, 25% to 35% occurring once; the ten biggest clones make up 2.1%. This clonotype came up a few times. This CDR3 contains 14 residues. The V gene lost 5 bases and the J gene lost 5 bases, with 10 bases spanning the gap. Germline assignment: CDR1 SEHNR and CDR2 FQNEAQ (reference sequence). Regarding time point: patch test 3, about 24 weeks after DPC sensitization. Described treatment: therapeutic diphenylcyclopropenone sensitization with weekly scalp DPC.

This chain connects TRBV7-9 to TRBJ1-6; a possible D gene is TRBD1 (6 bases). The sequence was obtained from a woman under 30 with alopecia areata. Some clones in this sample may be carry-over from other donors' samples. The source material was whole blood, sampled in connection with sensitization to the hapten diphenylcyclopropenone (DPC). The CDR3 region is CASSRRDNNSPLHF. The CDR3 DNA is TGTGCCAGCAGCCGCCGGGACAATAATTCACCCCTCCACTTT. The full variable domain, in which reference TRBV7-9 and TRBJ1-6 provide the parts outside the CDR3, is DTGVSQNPRHKITKRGQNVTFRCDPISEHNRLYWYRQTLGQGPEFLTYFQNEAQLEKSRLLSDRFSAERPKGSFSTLEIQRTEQGDSAMYLCASSRRDNNSPLHFGNGTRLTVT.